The 19 T cell receptor beta chains given below trace back to one sample, sequenced in a study of blood T cells in healthy people across ages. It was with a sample-barcoded 5' primer and a J-beta primer mix that a second PCR of roughly 7 to 12 cycles was run. TCRdb reprocessed the 5' RACE reads via MiXCR and lists one record per CDR3 protein. The table includes about a million distinct CDR3 sequences, approximately 38% detected once. The source material was blood. These receptors were collected from a man between 18 and 29 years old in good health.

The chain uses TRBV7-2 and TRBJ2-3; 9 bases line up with TRBD1. Losses at the gene ends were 5 bases for V and 7 bases for J; bases not matched to a gene: 10. The V gene's germline CDR1 is SGHTA and CDR2 FQGNSA. This CDR3 contains 15 residues. This CDR3 reads CASSRQGGGANTQYF. As DNA, the CDR3 is TGTGCCAGCAGCAGACAGGGGGGGGGTGCGAATACGCAGTATTTT.

The CDR3 is CASSNSLNSPLHF. CDR3 in DNA: TGTGCCAGCAGTAATTCACTTAATTCACCCCTCCACTTT. The V and J genes are TRBV28 and TRBJ1-6; no clear D gene. The CDR3 spans 13 residues. Trimming cost V 5 bases and J 6 bases, with 8 bases left between them. Germline CDR1 MDHEN, CDR2 SYDVKM.

This clonotype occurred a few times. The rearrangement joins TRBV7-2 to TRBJ2-3; 9 bases line up with TRBD1. The germline V gene has CDR1 SGHTA and CDR2 FQGNSA. Trimming at V came to 2 bases and at J to 0 bases, leaving 6 bases not matched to a gene. The CDR3 sequence is 17 residues long. CDR3 in DNA: TGTGCCAGCAGCTTAAGTCTGGGACAGGGTAGCACAGATACGCAGTATTTT. Its translation is CASSLSLGQGSTDTQYF.

The chain joins TRBV12-5 to TRBJ2-5, with D uncertain. CDR1 is LGHNT, CDR2 FRNRAP, per germline. The CDR3 contains 17 residues. V was shortened by 7 bases and J by 0 bases, with 21 bases between the two germline ends. CDR3 sequence: CASAVTGPRTDQETQYF. CDR3 sequence (DNA): TGTGCTAGTGCCGTGACCGGGCCTAGGACGGACCAAGAGACCCAGTACTTC.

The rearrangement links TRBV20-1 to TRBJ2-7, with TRBD1 matching 8 bases. CDR1 DFQATT and CDR2 SNEGSKA come from the germline V gene (reference sequence). There are 14 residues in the CDR3. Trimming at V came to 4 bases and at J to 2 bases, leaving 7 bases not matched to a gene. The CDR3, as DNA: TGCAGTGCTAAGGCCGGGACAGGAGCCTACGAGCAGTACTTC. This gives the protein CSAKAGTGAYEQYF.

The chain couples TRBV7-9 to TRBJ2-3; 7 positions match TRBD1. Per the germline V gene, CDR1 is SEHNR and CDR2 is FQNEAQ (reference sequence). V lost 5 bases, J lost 6 bases, and 5 bases stayed unmatched. The CDR3 runs 13 residues. CDR3 DNA: TGTGCCAGCAGCACTGACAGGGCTGATACGCAGTATTTT. Protein: CASSTDRADTQYF.

This chain uses TRBV20-1 with TRBJ1-1; 7 bases are shared with TRBD1. Germline V CDR1 and CDR2: DFQATT, SNEGSKA (reference sequence). Trimming at V came to 6 bases and at J to 0 bases, leaving 10 bases not matched to a gene. CDR3 length: 15 residues. CDR3 in amino acids: CSAQPGGGLNTEAFF. CDR3 nucleotide sequence: TGCAGTGCCCAACCAGGGGGGGGATTGAACACTGAAGCTTTCTTT.

At least ten counts were recorded for this clonotype. J is TRBJ2-3 and V is TRBV4-2; TRBD2 agrees at 12 bases. Germline V lookup: CDR1 LGHNA, CDR2 YNFKEQ. The V gene end was trimmed by 0 bases and the J gene end by 5 bases; junction bases not matched to a gene: 3. This CDR3 is 16 amino acids long. The CDR3, as DNA: TGTGCCAGCAGCCAAGAATCTAGCGGGGGGGGAGATACGCAGTATTTT. Translated, it gives CASSQESSGGGDTQYF.

The chain couples TRBV20-1 to TRBJ2-2, with 7 bases matching TRBD2. In germline, CDR1 is DFQATT, CDR2 SNEGSKA (reference sequence). V gave up 0 bases and J gave up 2 bases; unmatched junction bases: 6. This CDR3 comprises 16 residues. Written as DNA, the CDR3 is TGCAGTGCTAGAGAAGGACTAGTGGTCAACACCGGGGAGCTGTTTTTT. Amino acids: CSAREGLVVNTGELFF.

This clonotype was observed a few times. The chain combines TRBV13 with TRBJ1-1; D unresolved. Trimming removed 5 bases at V and 1 base at J, with 11 bases between. There are 14 residues in the CDR3. CDR1 PRHDT and CDR2 FYEKMQ come from the germline V gene (reference sequence). CDR3: CASSVRHENTEAFF. CDR3 DNA sequence: TGTGCCAGCAGCGTACGACACGAGAACACTGAAGCTTTCTTT.

This clonotype was recorded a few times. The V call is TRBV30, the J call TRBJ2-7; D is possibly TRBD1 (6 bases). The germline V gene has CDR1 GTSNPN and CDR2 SVGIG (reference sequence). Trimming pared 0 bases from V and 6 bases from J, leaving 9 bases between. CDR3 length: 12 residues. The DNA for the CDR3 is TGTGCCTGGAGTGTAGGGGGAGCCGAGCAGTACTTC. This translates into CAWSVGGAEQYF.

Details on this clonotype: An end of the junction differs from the germline gene, which may be a read error. The chain joins TRBV14 to TRBJ2-4; 7 nucleotides agree with TRBD2. The CDR3 extends over 16 amino acids. Germline CDR1 and CDR2: SGHDN and FVKESK. CDR3 sequence: CASSPAGELAKNVQYF. In nucleotides, the CDR3 is TGTGCCAGCAGCCCCGCGGGAGAGCTAGCCAAAAACGTTCAGTACTTC.

The chain combines TRBV12-3 or TRBV12-4 with TRBJ2-7; D might be TRBD2 (6 bases). V shed 4 bases and J shed 7 bases, with 17 bases lying between them. The CDR3 has 14 amino acids. The CDR3 protein is CASSSQGLYNEQYF. CDR3 in DNA: TGTGCCAGCAGTTCTCAGGGACTTTACAATGAGCAGTACTTC.

This chain links TRBV20-1 with TRBJ2-1; D call uncertain. Germline CDR1 reads DFQATT; CDR2 reads SNEGSKA (reference sequence). There are 13 residues in the CDR3. With 3 bases removed from V and 2 bases from J, the gap between germline ends came to 8 bases. Here the CDR3 reads CSASERPYNEQFF. CDR3 nucleotides: TGCAGTGCTAGCGAACGCCCCTACAATGAGCAGTTCTTC.

This clonotype was seen a few times. This chain uses TRBV7-9 with TRBJ1-4, with 11 bases that match TRBD1. V trimming: 4 bases; J trimming: 6 bases; junction bases outside the gene matches: 7. CDR1 SEHNR and CDR2 FQNEAQ come from the germline V gene (reference sequence). The CDR3 has 16 residues. In nucleotides, the CDR3 is TGTGCCAGCAGCTATCCTCCGGGACAGGGGGATGAAAAACTGTTTTTT. Translation: CASSYPPGQGDEKLFF. The full variable domain, rest sourced from reference TRBV7-9 and TRBJ1-4, is DTGVSQNPRHKITKRGQNVTFRCDPISEHNRLYWYRQTLGQGPEFLTYFQNEAQLEKSRLLSDRFSAERPKGSFSTLEIQRTEQGDSAMYLCASSYPPGQGDEKLFFGSGTQLSVL.

V and J are TRBV9 and TRBJ1-1; the D gene is possibly TRBD1 (6 bases). The V gene lost 0 bases and the J gene lost 6 bases, with 15 bases spanning the gap. This CDR3 is built from 15 residues. CDR1 is SGDLS, CDR2 YYNGEE, per germline. The CDR3 DNA follows: TGTGCCAGCAGCGTAGATGGGGACATTTCTTCTGAAGCTTTCTTT. This encodes CASSVDGDISSEAFF. Full variable domain (rest looked up from reference TRBV9 and TRBJ1-1): DSGVTQTPKHLITATGQRVTLRCSPRSGDLSVYWYQQSLDQGLQFLIQYYNGEERAKGNILERFSAQQFPDLHSELNLSSLELGDSALYFCASSVDGDISSEAFFGQGTRLTVV.

In regard to this clonotype: An end of the junction does not agree with germline; a read error may underlie this. The gene calls are TRBV7-2 and TRBJ1-4; D call uncertain. Per the germline V gene, CDR1 is SGHTA and CDR2 is FQGNSA. The CDR3 contains 15 residues. Here the CDR3 reads CASSLSGATKEKLFF. The DNA of the CDR3 is TGTGCCAGCAGCTTATCCGGTGCAACTAAGGAAAAACTGTTTTTT.

The genes are TRBV3-1 and TRBJ2-1, with 9 bases lining up with TRBD2. J was trimmed by 0 bases and V by 4 bases; bases with no gene match: 10. The CDR3 extends over 18 amino acids. The germline V gene has CDR1 LGHDT and CDR2 YNNKEL (reference sequence). The CDR3 loop reads CASSRRTSASSSYNEQFF. CDR3 coding DNA: TGTGCCAGCAGCCGAAGGACTAGCGCGTCAAGCTCCTACAATGAGCAGTTCTTC.

This clonotype was counted between two and nine times. Written as DNA, the CDR3 is TGCAGTGCTGGTCGCAAGGGCGGTTCAGATGGCTACACCTTC. It encodes CSAGRKGGSDGYTF. V is TRBV20-1 and J is TRBJ1-2; D gene unclear. Trimming pared 5 bases from V and 6 bases from J, leaving 19 bases between. The CDR3 is made up of 14 amino acids. Germline CDR1 is DFQATT and CDR2 is SNEGSKA (reference sequence).